The next 2 T cell receptor beta chains were all read from a single sample in a study of T cell repertoires in cytomegalovirus infection. These receptors' antigens are unknown. TCRdb re-called the reads with MiXCR, one entry per CDR3 protein. Of almost 90,000 distinct CDR3 sequences listed, over 25% were seen once; the top ten hold less than 75%. The sequencing here drew on CD8+ T cells from cultured PBMCs, taken from culture after CMV antigen stimulation. Receptors originate from a human donor in good health (CMV status not recorded). Some clones in this sample may be carry-over from other donors' samples.

This clonotype was seen at least ten times. The genes are TRBV7-6 and TRBJ2-2; TRBD2 agrees at 8 bases. CDR1 is SGHVS, CDR2 FNYEAQ, per germline. V dropped 9 bases and J dropped 1; count of bases not matched to a gene: 19. The CDR3 has 19 amino acids. CDR3 sequence (DNA): TGTGCCAGTGGCCATCCCGGGACTAGAGTAGACGTGAACACCGGGGAGCTGTTTTTT. It encodes CASGHPGTRVDVNTGELFF.

The CDR3 DNA is TGTGCCACCCGCCCGGGACCCTCCTACGAGCAGTACTTC. Protein sequence: CATRPGPSYEQYF. The chain employs TRBV28 and TRBJ2-7; D tentatively reads TRBD1 or TRBD2 (5 bases each). Germline V gene lookup returns CDR1 MDHEN and CDR2 SYDVKM. The length of the CDR3 is 13 residues. V lost 10 bases and J lost 0, with 13 bases in between.